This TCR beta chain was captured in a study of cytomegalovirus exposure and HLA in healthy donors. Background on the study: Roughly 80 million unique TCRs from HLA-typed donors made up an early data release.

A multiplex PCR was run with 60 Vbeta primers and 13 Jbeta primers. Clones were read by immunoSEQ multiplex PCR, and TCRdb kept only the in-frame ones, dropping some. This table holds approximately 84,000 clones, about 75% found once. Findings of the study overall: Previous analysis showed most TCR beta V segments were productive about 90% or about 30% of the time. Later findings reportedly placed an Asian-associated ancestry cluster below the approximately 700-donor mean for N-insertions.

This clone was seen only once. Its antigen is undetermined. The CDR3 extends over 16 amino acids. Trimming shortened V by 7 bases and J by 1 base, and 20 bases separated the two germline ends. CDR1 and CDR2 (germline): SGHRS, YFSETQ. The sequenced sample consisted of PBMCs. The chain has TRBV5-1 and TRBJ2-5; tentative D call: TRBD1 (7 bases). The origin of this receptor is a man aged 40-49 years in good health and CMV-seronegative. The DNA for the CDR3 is TGCGCCAGCTACACGGATCCAGGGGGGACCCAAGAGACCCAGTACTTC. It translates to CASYTDPGGTQETQYF.